The 3 T cell receptor beta chains reported below all come from one sample, sequenced in a study of T cells in localized non-small cell lung cancer. The protocol was immunoSEQ multiplex PCR, while the TCRdb copy is restricted to in-frame clones and leaves out a portion. The sample carries tens of thousands of clones, 75% to 90% recorded once. This sample comprised peripheral blood, obtained before any cancer treatment. Receptors originate from a male donor aged 60 or over with stage III squamous cell lung carcinoma.

The J gene is TRBJ1-1, the V gene TRBV7-9; D unresolved. CDR1 and CDR2 (germline): SEHNR, FQNEAQ (reference sequence). Trimming left V 6 bases short and J 6 bases short, with 8 bases between. The CDR3 runs to 11 residues. In nucleotides, the CDR3 is TGTGCCAGCAGATATGGATCTGAAGCTTTCTTT. Its protein product is CASRYGSEAFF. Supplemented by reference TRBV7-9 and TRBJ1-1, the full variable domain reads DTGVSQNPRHKITKRGQNVTFRCDPISEHNRLYWYRQTLGQGPEFLTYFQNEAQLEKSRLLSDRFSAERPKGSFSTLEIQRTEQGDSAMYLCASRYGSEAFFGQGTRLTVV.

The chain carries TRBV7-2 and TRBJ2-7, with D perhaps being TRBD1 or TRBD2 (5 bases each). V lost 4 bases, J lost 2 bases, and 18 bases lay in between. The germline V gene encodes CDR1 SGHTA and CDR2 FQGNSA. The CDR3 has 16 amino acids. This CDR3 reads CASSSDGAGLPYEQYF. Here the CDR3 DNA reads TGTGCCAGCAGCTCCGACGGGGCAGGGCTACCCTACGAGCAGTACTTC.

The gene calls are TRBV19 and TRBJ1-1; perhaps TRBD1 as D (6 bases). V was pared by 1 base and J by 8 bases, with 14 bases between. This CDR3 is built from 14 residues. Germline values: CDR1 LNHDA, CDR2 SQIVND (reference sequence). DNA for the CDR3: TGTGCCAGTAGTATAGCCAGGGGACAACCCGAAGCTTTCTTT. It codes for CASSIARGQPEAFF.